This entry is about one TCR beta chain. What it recognizes is unknown. With the read ending 3 residues before the CDR3 end, the germline J gene is used to fill in that end. The sample comes from a study of Tregs in tolerant kidney transplant recipients. Study-level information: Related graft donors supplied nonmyeloablative bone marrow transplants, and mixed chimerism was transient. Regarding the study as a whole: Donor-specific Treg expansion exceeded global Treg expansion in tolerant patients, suggesting antigen drive. For some patients, primers changed over time, blocking nucleotide-level comparison.

The repertoire was sequenced with immunoSEQ multiplex PCR; TCRdb's copy has only in-frame clones and lacks some. This sample carries about 48,000 clones, with around 0.8% going to the ten biggest clones. Unstimulated Tregs (CD4+CD25+CD127-) and CD4+CD25- non-Tregs were sorted from PBMCs. The length of the CDR3 is 15 residues. Germline V lookup: CDR1 DFQATT, CDR2 SNEGSKA (reference sequence). With 4 bases clipped from V and 7 bases from J, the junction kept 11 bases outside the gene matches. The sequencing here drew on CD4+ T cells from blood, taken before the transplant. The chain combines TRBV20-1 with TRBJ2-1; 9 positions match TRBD2. This receptor was obtained from a human donor who received a combined kidney and bone marrow transplant. The sequenced part of the CDR3 DNA is TGCAGTGCTAAGGGTCCTAGCGGGGAGCGGAATGAG. Encoded protein: CSAKGPSGERNE. The entire CDR3 protein is CSAKGPSGERNEQFF.